The following is a TCR beta chain sequence with its context. The antigen is undetermined. The data originate from a study of cytotoxic CD8 clonotypes in ibrutinib-treated CLL. The protocol was immunoSEQ multiplex PCR, while the TCRdb copy is restricted to in-frame clones and leaves out a portion. This sample has a few hundred thousand clones, with 60% to 80% found just once. Germline V CDR1 and CDR2: MGHRA, YSYEKL. The CDR3 is 13 residues long. V was cut by 0 bases and J by 6 bases, with 9 bases left in between. General study results and limits: Clonality correlated strongly with circulating CD8+ T cells and exceeded age-matched healthy donors at baseline.

This TCR derives from a human donor with chronic lymphocytic leukemia. This sample comprised PBMCs, obtained after 36 months of ibrutinib treatment. V is TRBV4-1 and J is TRBJ2-7; the D is unclear. CDR3 DNA sequence: TGCGCCAGCAGCCAAGATCTTGCGTTCGAGCAGTACTTC. This encodes CASSQDLAFEQYF.